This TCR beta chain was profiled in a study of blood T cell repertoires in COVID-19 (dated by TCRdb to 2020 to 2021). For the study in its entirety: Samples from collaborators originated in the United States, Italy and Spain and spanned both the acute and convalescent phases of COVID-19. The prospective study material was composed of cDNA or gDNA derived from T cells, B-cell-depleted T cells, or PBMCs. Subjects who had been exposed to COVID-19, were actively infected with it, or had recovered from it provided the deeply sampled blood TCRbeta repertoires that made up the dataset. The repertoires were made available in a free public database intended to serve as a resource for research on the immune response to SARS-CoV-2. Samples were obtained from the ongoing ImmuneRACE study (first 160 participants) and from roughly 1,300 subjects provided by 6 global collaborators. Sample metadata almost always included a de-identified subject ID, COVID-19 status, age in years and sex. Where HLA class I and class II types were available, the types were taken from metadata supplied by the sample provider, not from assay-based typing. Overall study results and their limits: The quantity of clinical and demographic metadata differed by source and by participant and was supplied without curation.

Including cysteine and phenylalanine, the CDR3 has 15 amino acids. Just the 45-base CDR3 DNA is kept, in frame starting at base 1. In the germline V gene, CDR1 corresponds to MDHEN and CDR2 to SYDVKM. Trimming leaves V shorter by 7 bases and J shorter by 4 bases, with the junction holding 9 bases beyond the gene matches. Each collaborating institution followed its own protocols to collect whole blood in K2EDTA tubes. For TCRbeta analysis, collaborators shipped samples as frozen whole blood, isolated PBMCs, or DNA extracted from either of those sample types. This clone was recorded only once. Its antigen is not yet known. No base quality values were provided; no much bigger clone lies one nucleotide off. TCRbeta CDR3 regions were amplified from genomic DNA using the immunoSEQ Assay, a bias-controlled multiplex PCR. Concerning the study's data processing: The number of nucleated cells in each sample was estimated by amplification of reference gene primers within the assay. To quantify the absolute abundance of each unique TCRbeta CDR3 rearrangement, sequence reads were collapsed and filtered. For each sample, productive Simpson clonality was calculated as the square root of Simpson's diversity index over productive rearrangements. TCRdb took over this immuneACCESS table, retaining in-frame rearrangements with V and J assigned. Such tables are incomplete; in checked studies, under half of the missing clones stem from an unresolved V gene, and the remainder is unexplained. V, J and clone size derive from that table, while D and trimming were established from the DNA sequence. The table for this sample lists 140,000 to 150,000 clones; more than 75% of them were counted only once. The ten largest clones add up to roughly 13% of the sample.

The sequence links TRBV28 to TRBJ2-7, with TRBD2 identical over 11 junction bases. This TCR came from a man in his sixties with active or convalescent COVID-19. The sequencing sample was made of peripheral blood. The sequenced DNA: TGTGCCAGCACTCCGACCGGGACTAGCGGTTACGAGCAGTACTTC. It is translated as CASTPTGTSGYEQYF.